Each of the 7 T cell receptor beta chains below was sequenced from the same sample in a study of blood T cell repertoires in COVID-19. Profiling relied on immunoSEQ multiplex PCR, and the TCRdb table lists in-frame clones only, not all of them. Here the sample spans about 250,000 clones, roughly 90% being singletons. What was sequenced was PBMCs or T cells enriched from blood (not recorded which). These receptors all come from a woman in her forties or fifties who had recovered from COVID-19.

The chain recombines TRBV5-8 with TRBJ1-1; D may be TRBD1 (5 bases). The CDR3 runs to 11 residues. Trimming removed 4 bases at V and 11 bases at J, with 12 bases between. Germline V gives CDR1 SGHTS, CDR2 YDEGEE. The DNA for the CDR3 is TGTGCCAGCAGCGGGACTTTGTCGGCTTTCTTT. Residues: CASSGTLSAFF.

The chain joins TRBV19 to TRBJ1-2; a weak D match, TRBD1 (6 bases). Germline values: CDR1 LNHDA, CDR2 SQIVND (reference sequence). The CDR3 totals 14 residues. The V and J ends lost 8 bases and 4 bases respectively, with 17 bases between them. CDR3 sequence: CASRSSDSIYGYTF. The CDR3 nucleotides are TGTGCCAGTCGATCTTCGGACAGCATCTATGGCTACACCTTC. Filled out from reference TRBV19 and TRBJ1-2, the complete variable domain reads DGGITQSPKYLFRKEGQNVTLSCEQNLNHDAMYWYRQDPGQGLRLIYYSQIVNDFQKGDIAEGYSVSREKKESFPLTVTSAQKNPTAFYLCASRSSDSIYGYTFGSGTRLTVV.

This clone was recorded only once. The V call is TRBV7-2, the J call TRBJ2-5; 7 bases agree with TRBD1. Germline CDR1 and CDR2: SGHTA and FQGNSA. The V and J ends lost 6 bases and 4 bases, in that order; junction bases with no gene match: 8. The CDR3 totals 14 residues. The CDR3 sequence is CASRLTGIGETQYF. The CDR3, as DNA: TGTGCCAGCAGACTGACAGGGATCGGAGAGACCCAGTACTTC. The variable domain in full, completed from reference TRBV7-2 and TRBJ2-5, reads GAGVSQSPSNKVTEKGKDVELRCDPISGHTALYWYRQSLGQGLEFLIYFQGNSAPDKSGLPSDRFSAERTGGSVSTLTIQRTQQEDSAVYLCASRLTGIGETQYFGPGTRLLVL.

The rearrangement links TRBV18 to TRBJ2-7; a possible D gene is TRBD1 (6 bases). V lost 1 base to trimming and J lost 3 bases, with 10 bases between them. The CDR3 runs to 14 residues. Germline CDR1 reads KGHSH; CDR2 reads LQKENI. The CDR3 region is CASSPRQDHYEQYF. The CDR3 bases are TGTGCCAGCTCACCACGACAGGACCACTACGAGCAGTACTTC.

The rearrangement joins TRBV28 to TRBJ2-2; no definite D call. V gave up 8 bases and J gave up 0 bases, with 10 bases separating them. Germline CDR1 reads MDHEN; CDR2 reads SYDVKM. The CDR3 is 14 amino acids. The CDR3 sequence is CASSGHSNTGELFF. Written as DNA, the CDR3 is TGTGCCAGCTCTGGGCATTCGAACACCGGGGAGCTGTTTTTT.

This clone is a singleton in its sample. This chain connects TRBV7-2 to TRBJ2-2; the D gene is possibly TRBD1 (5 bases). The germline V and J ends were trimmed by 2 bases and 1 base, with 14 bases remaining between them. The CDR3 runs to 17 residues. CDR1 and CDR2 from the germline V gene are SGHTA and FQGNSA. CDR3 sequence reads: CASSLFVGRVNTGELFF. The CDR3 DNA reads TGTGCCAGCAGCTTATTCGTCGGCAGGGTGAACACCGGGGAGCTGTTTTTT. The complete variable domain, with remaining parts taken from reference TRBV7-2 and TRBJ2-2, reads GAGVSQSPSNKVTEKGKDVELRCDPISGHTALYWYRQSLGQGLEFLIYFQGNSAPDKSGLPSDRFSAERTGGSVSTLTIQRTQQEDSAVYLCASSLFVGRVNTGELFFGEGSRLTVL.

The V call is TRBV9, the J call TRBJ1-3; no firm D call. V lost 4 bases and J 1 base, leaving 12 bases between the germline ends. This CDR3 comprises 15 residues. Germline V gives CDR1 SGDLS, CDR2 YYNGEE. The CDR3 DNA follows: TGTGCCAGCAGCCCTTTAGCTCAGTCTGGAAACACCATATATTTT. This gives the protein CASSPLAQSGNTIYF.